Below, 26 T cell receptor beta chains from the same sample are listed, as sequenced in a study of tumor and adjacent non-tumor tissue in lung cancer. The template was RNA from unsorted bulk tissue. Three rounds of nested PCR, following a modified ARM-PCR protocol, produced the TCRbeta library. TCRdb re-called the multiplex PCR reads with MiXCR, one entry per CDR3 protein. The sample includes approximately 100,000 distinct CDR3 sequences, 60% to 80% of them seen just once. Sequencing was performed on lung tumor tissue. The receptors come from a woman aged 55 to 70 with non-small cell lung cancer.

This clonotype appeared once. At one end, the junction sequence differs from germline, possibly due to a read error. Written as DNA, the CDR3 is TGTGTCAGCAGTGACAACTATGGCTACACCTTC. Protein: CVSSDNYGYTF. The genes are TRBV6-2 or TRBV6-3 and TRBJ1-2; D is unclear. This CDR3 has 11 amino acids. The V gene's germline CDR1 is MNHEY and CDR2 SVGEGT.

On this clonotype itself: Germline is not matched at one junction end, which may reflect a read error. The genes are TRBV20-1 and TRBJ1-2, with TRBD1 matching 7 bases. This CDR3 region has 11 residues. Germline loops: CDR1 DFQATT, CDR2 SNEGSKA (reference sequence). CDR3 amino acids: CSVRQGNDYTF. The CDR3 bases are TGTAGTGTTCGACAGGGTAACGACTACACCTTC.

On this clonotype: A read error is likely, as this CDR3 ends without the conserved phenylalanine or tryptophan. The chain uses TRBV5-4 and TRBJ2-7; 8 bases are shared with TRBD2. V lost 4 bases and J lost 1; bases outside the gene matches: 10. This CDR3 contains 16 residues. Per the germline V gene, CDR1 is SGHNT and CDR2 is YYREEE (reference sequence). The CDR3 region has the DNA TGTGCCAGCAGCCCGGGGGGGTCAGGGCTTTCCTACGAGCAGTACATC. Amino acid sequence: CASSPGGSGLSYEQYI.

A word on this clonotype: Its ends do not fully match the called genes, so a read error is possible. The CDR3 loop is CAISLTTGMRAEAFF. The CDR3 coding sequence is TGTGCCATCAGCCTCACAACGGGGATGAGGGCTGAAGCTTTCTTT. V and J are TRBV11-2 and TRBJ1-1; no clear D. The CDR3 totals 15 residues. Per germline, CDR1 SGHAT and CDR2 FQNNGV. The entire variable domain, with the rest obtained from reference TRBV11-2 and TRBJ1-1, is as follows: EAGVAQSPRYKIIEKRQSVAFWCNPISGHATLYWYQQILGQGPKLLIQFQNNGVVDDSQLPKDRFSAERLKGVDSTLKIQPAKLEDSAVYLCAISLTTGMRAEAFFGQGTRLTVV.

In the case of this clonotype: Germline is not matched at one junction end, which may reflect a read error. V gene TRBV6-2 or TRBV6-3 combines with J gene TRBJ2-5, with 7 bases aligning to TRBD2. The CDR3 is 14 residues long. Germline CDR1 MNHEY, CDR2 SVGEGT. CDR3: CASSYLTGGETQYF. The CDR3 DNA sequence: TGTGCCAGCAGTTATCTAACGGGAGGAGAGACCCAGTATTTC.

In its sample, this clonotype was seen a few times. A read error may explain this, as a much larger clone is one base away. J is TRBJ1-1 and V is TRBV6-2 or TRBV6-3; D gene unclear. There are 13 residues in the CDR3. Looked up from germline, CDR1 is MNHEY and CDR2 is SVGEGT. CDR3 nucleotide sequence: TGTGCCAGCAGTTACGCAGGTAACACTGAAGCTCTCTTT. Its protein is CASSYAGNTEALF.

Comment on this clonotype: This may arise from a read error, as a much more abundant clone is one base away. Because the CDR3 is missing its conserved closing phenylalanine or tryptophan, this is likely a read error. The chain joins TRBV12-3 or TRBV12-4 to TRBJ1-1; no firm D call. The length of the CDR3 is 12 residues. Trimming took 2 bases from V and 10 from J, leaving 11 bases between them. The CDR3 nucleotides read TGTGCCAGCAGTTTATCCGGGAGAAGAGCTTTCGTT. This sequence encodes CASSLSGRRAFV.

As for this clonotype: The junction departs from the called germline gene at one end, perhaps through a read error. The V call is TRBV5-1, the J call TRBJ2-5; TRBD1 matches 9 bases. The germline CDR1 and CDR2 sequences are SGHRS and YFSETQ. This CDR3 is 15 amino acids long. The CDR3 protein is CASNRGQGGSETQYF. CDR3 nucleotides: TGCGCTAGCAACCGGGGACAGGGTGGATCGGAGACCCAGTACTTC.

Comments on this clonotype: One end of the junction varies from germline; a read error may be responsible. The CDR3 sequence: CASSFGIDSTDTQYF. The CDR3 DNA reads as TGTGCTAGCAGCTTCGGCATCGATAGCACAGATACGCAGTATTTT. The V gene is TRBV11-2, the J gene TRBJ2-3; D not resolved. There are 15 residues in the CDR3. Germline V gives CDR1 SGHAT, CDR2 FQNNGV.

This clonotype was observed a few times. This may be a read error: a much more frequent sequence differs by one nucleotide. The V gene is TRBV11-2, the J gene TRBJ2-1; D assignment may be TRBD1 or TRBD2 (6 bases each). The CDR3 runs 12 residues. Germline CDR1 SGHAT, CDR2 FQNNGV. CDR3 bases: TGTGCCAACAGCCACGGGGGCGGTGAGCAGTTCTTC. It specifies CANSHGGGEQFF.

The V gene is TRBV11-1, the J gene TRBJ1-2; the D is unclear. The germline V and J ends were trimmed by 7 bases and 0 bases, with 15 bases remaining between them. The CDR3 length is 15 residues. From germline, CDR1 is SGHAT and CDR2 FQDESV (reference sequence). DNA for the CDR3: TGTGCCAGCAACATTGGGTCGGGATCTAACTATGGCTACACCTTC. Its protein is CASNIGSGSNYGYTF.

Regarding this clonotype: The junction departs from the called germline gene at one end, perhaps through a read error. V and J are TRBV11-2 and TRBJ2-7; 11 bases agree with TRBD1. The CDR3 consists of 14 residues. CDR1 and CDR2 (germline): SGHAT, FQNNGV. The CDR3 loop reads CTSSFGQGAYEQYF. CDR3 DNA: TGTACCAGCAGCTTCGGACAGGGGGCGTACGAGCAGTACTTC.

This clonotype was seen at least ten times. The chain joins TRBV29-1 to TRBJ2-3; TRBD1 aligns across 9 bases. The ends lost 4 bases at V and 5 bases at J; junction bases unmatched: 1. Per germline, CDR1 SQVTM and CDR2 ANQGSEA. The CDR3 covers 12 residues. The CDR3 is CSVGQGGDTQYF. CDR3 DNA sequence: TGCAGCGTTGGACAGGGGGGAGATACGCAGTATTTT.

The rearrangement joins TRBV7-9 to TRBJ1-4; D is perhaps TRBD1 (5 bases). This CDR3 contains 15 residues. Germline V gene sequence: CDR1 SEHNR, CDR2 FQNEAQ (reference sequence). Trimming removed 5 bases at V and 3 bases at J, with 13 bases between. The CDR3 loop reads CASSGGLSPNEKLFF. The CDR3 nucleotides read TGTGCCAGCAGCGGGGGACTGAGTCCTAATGAAAAACTGTTTTTT.

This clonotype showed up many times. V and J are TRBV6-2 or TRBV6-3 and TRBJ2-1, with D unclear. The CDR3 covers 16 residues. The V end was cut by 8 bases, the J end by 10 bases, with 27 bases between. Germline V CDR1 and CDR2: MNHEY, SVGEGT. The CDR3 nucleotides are TGTGCCAGCTCCGTTTTCGAATCCAGCAAAGACTTAGAGCAGTTCTTC. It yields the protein CASSVFESSKDLEQFF.

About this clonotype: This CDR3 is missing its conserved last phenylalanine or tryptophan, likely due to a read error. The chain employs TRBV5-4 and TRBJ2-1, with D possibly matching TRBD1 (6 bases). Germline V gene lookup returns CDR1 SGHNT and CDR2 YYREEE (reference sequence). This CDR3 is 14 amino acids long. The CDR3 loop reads CVSSLSQGKNEQFL. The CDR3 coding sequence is TGTGTCAGCAGCCTTTCACAGGGCAAAAATGAGCAGTTCTTA.

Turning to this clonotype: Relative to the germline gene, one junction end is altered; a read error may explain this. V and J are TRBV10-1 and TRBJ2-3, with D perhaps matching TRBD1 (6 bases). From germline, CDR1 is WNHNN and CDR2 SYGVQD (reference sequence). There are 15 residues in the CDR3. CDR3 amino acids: CASSEVQGPTDTQCF. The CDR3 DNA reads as TGCGCCAGCAGTGAGGTACAGGGCCCCACAGATACGCAGTGTTTT.

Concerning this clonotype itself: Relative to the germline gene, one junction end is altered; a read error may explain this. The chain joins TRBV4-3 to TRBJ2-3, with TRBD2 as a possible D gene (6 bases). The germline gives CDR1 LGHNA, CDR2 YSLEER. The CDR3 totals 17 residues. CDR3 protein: CPSSPRRLGSSTDTPYF. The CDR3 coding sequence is TGCCCCAGCAGCCCCAGACGACTAGGATCTAGCACAGATACGCCGTATTTT.

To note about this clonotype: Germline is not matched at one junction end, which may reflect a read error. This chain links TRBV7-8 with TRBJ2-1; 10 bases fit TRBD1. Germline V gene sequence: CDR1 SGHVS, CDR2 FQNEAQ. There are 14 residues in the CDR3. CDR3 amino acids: CVSSLDRGLGEQFF. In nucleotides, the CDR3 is TGTGTCAGCAGCTTAGACAGGGGGCTAGGTGAGCAGTTCTTC.

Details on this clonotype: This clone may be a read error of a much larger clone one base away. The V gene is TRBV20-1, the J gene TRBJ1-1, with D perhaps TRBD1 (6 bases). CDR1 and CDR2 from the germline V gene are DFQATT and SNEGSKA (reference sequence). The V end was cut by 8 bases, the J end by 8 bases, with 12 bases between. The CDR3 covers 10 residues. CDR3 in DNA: TGCAGTACTCATGACAGGGAAGCTTTCTTT. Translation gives CSTHDREAFF.

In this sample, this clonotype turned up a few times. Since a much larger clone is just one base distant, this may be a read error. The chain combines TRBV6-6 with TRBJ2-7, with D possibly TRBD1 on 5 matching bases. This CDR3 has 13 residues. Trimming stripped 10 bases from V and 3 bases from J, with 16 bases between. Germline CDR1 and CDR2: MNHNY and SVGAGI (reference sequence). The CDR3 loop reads CANRPGLSYEQYF. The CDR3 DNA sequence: TGTGCCAACAGGCCAGGGTTGAGCTACGAGCAGTACTTC.

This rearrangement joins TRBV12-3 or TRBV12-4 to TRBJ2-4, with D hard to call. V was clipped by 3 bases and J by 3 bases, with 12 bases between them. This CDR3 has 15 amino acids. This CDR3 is CASSLLSGIKNIQYF. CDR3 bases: TGTGCCAGCAGTTTGCTGAGTGGTATCAAAAACATTCAGTACTTC.

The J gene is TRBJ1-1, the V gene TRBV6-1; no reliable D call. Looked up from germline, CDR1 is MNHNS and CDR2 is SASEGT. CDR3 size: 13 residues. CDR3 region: CVTTDEVYTEAFF. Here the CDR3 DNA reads TGTGTCACCACTGATGAGGTTTACACTGAAGCTTTCTTT.

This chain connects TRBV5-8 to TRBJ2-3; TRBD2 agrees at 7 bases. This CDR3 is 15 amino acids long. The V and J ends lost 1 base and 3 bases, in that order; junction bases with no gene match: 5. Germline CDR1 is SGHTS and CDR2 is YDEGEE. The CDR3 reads CASSLKRGGTDTQYF. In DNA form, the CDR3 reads TGTGCCAGCAGCTTGAAGCGGGGAGGAACAGATACGCAGTATTTT.

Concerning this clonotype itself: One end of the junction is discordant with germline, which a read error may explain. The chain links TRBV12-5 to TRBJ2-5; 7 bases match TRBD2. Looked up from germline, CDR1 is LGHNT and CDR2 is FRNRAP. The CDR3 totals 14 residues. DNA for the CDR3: TGTGCTAGTGGTTTGGGTCCCACCGGGGGGACCCATTACTTC. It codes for CASGLGPTGGTHYF.

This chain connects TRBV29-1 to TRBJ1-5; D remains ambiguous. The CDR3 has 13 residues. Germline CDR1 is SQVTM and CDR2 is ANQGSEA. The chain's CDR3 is CNVRHSSNQPQHF. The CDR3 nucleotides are TGCAACGTCAGACACAGTTCTAATCAGCCCCAGCATTTT.